This T cell receptor beta chain comes out of a study of cytomegalovirus exposure and HLA in healthy donors. Overall study findings and caveats: The majority of CMV-associated TCR beta chains were reported as apparently HLA-restricted in a later analysis.

PCR employed 60 Vbeta and 13 Jbeta primers. The method was immunoSEQ multiplex PCR; TCRdb's version includes in-frame clones alone and lacks a portion of them. The sample carries around 94,000 clones, roughly 78% recorded once. With regard to this clone: Its antigen is undetermined.

The CDR3 is 15 residues long. Trimming stripped 5 bases from V and 0 bases from J, with 11 bases between. CDR1 is LGHNA and CDR2 is YNFKEQ in the germline V gene. The specimen sequenced was PBMCs. The chain uses TRBV4-2 and TRBJ1-3; possible D gene TRBD1, 5 bases. The receptor was isolated from a male donor in good health and CMV-seropositive. Written as DNA, the CDR3 is TGTGCCAGCAGCTTAGACAGCTACTCTGGAAACACCATATATTTT. This gives the protein CASSLDSYSGNTIYF.